The 18 T cell receptor beta chains below all came from one sample that was sequenced in a study of T cell responses to AZD1222 COVID-19 vaccine. Produced via immunoSEQ multiplex PCR; TCRdb's table is partial and in-frame only. The repertoire has roughly 120,000 clones, around 84% of them found once; the top ten carry 12%. The sequencing here drew on peripheral blood, taken on day 0 of AZD1222 vaccination. The source of these receptors is an adult in good health.

This chain links TRBV3-1 (or the pseudogene TRBV3-2) with TRBJ1-2; 7 bases map to TRBD1. The CDR3 sequence is 15 residues long. V was pared by 2 bases and J by 2 bases, with 5 bases of the junction left unmatched. The germline V gene encodes CDR1 LGHDT and CDR2 YNNKEL (reference sequence). The CDR3 region has the DNA TGTGCCAGCAGCCAAATGGCAGGGGGAAACTATGGCTACACCTTC. It specifies CASSQMAGGNYGYTF.

This clone is categorized as medium-sized. The rearrangement joins TRBV6-2 or TRBV6-3 to TRBJ2-3; 8 bases align to TRBD1. Germline V CDR1 and CDR2: MNHEY, SVGEGT. Trimming removed 3 bases from V and 0 bases from J; junction bases left unmatched: 2. This CDR3 has 15 amino acids. CDR3 DNA sequence: TGTGCCAGCAGTTATAGGGACAGGAGCACAGATACGCAGTATTTT. It translates to CASSYRDRSTDTQYF.

The chain recombines TRBV19 with TRBJ1-5; D remains unclear. Germline V gives CDR1 LNHDA, CDR2 SQIVND (reference sequence). The V end lost 4 bases, the J end lost 0 bases, and 16 bases lay between the germline ends. The length of the CDR3 is 17 residues. The CDR3 loop reads CASSKSILDYSNQPQHF. The CDR3 nucleotides are TGTGCCAGTAGTAAAAGTATACTGGACTATAGCAATCAGCCCCAGCATTTT.

The V call is TRBV19, the J call TRBJ2-2; D might be TRBD1 (7 bases). Per germline, CDR1 LNHDA and CDR2 SQIVND (reference sequence). There are 16 residues in the CDR3. The germline V and J ends were trimmed by 10 bases and 2 bases, with 20 bases remaining between them. The CDR3 is CATTGRGTVNTGELFF. CDR3 DNA: TGTGCCACCACGGGCCGGGGGACAGTAAACACCGGGGAGCTGTTTTTT.

A remark on this clone: Different DNA sequences within this sample yield the same CDR3. The chain links TRBV28 to TRBJ1-1; D ambiguous. The CDR3 has 13 residues. Germline V gene sequence: CDR1 MDHEN, CDR2 SYDVKM. Trimming shortened V by 2 bases and J by 1 base, and 5 bases separated the two germline ends. CDR3 sequence: CASSLGSNTEAFF. CDR3 bases: TGTGCCAGCAGTTTAGGGTCGAACACTGAAGCTTTCTTT.

V is TRBV2 and J is TRBJ2-5, with TRBD1 identical over 8 bases. Trimming removed 7 bases from V and 2 bases from J; junction bases left unmatched: 6. The CDR3 spans 14 residues. CDR1 and CDR2 from the germline V gene are SNHLY and FYNNEI. The CDR3 region is CASNWDRQQETQYF. The CDR3 DNA follows: TGTGCCAGCAACTGGGACAGGCAACAAGAGACCCAGTACTTC.

As to this clone: This CDR3 is also generated by other DNA sequences in the sample. V usage is TRBV18 and J usage is TRBJ1-1; no clear D. CDR1 KGHSH and CDR2 LQKENI come from the germline V gene. V was clipped by 6 bases and J by 2 bases, with 10 bases between them. CDR3 length equals 13 residues. CDR3 DNA: TGTGCCAGCTCCCCTACGGAAAACACTGAAGCTTTCTTT. Encoded protein: CASSPTENTEAFF.

The chain carries TRBV19 and TRBJ1-1; 7 nucleotides align to TRBD1. The V gene's germline CDR1 is LNHDA and CDR2 SQIVND (reference sequence). The CDR3 length is 14 residues. J gave up 4 bases and V 3 bases, and 5 bases lay outside the gene matches. CDR3 in amino acids: CASSIDPGGTEAFF. CDR3 sequence (DNA): TGTGCCAGTAGTATCGATCCAGGGGGCACTGAAGCTTTCTTT.

A single count supports this clone. J is TRBJ1-5 and V is TRBV28, with D unresolved. CDR3 length equals 16 residues. The V end was cut by 6 bases, the J end by 2 bases, with 17 bases between. CDR1 is MDHEN, CDR2 SYDVKM, per germline. The CDR3: CASRAPLSRGNQPQHF. The CDR3 coding sequence is TGTGCCAGCAGGGCACCGTTAAGTCGCGGCAATCAGCCCCAGCATTTT.

This chain uses TRBV27 with TRBJ2-3; D is possibly TRBD2 (5 bases). Germline V gene sequence: CDR1 MNHEY, CDR2 SMNVEV (reference sequence). The germline V and J ends were trimmed by 1 base and 3 bases, with 8 bases remaining between them. The CDR3 loop spans 14 amino acids. CDR3 nucleotide sequence: TGTGCCAGCAGTTTATGGACTGATACAGATACGCAGTATTTT. It encodes CASSLWTDTDTQYF.

The chain recombines TRBV29-1 with TRBJ1-1, with 10 nucleotides matching TRBD1. V was clipped by 1 base and J by 7 bases; unmatched bases: 3. The CDR3 spans 13 residues. In germline, CDR1 is SQVTM, CDR2 ANQGSEA. CDR3 in DNA: TGCAGCGTTGAAGCTCGGACAGGGGGTGAAGCTTTCTTT. This encodes CSVEARTGGEAFF.

This clone was found a few times. The V and J genes are TRBV7-9 and TRBJ1-1, with no clear D. The CDR3 is made up of 14 amino acids. V lost 0 bases and J 1 base, leaving 6 bases between the germline ends. Germline V lookup: CDR1 SEHNR, CDR2 FQNEAQ (reference sequence). CDR3 residues: CASSLALRNTEAFF. The CDR3 region has the DNA TGTGCCAGCAGCTTAGCGCTGAGGAACACTGAAGCTTTCTTT.

The rearrangement joins TRBV3-1 (or the pseudogene TRBV3-2) to TRBJ2-7; TRBD2 matches at 13 bases. With 0 bases clipped from V and 7 bases from J, the junction kept 6 bases outside the gene matches. There are 16 residues in the CDR3. From germline, CDR1 is LGHDT and CDR2 YNNKEL (reference sequence). CDR3 sequence reads: CASSQDRTSGGGEQYF. The CDR3 nucleotides are TGTGCCAGCAGCCAAGACCGGACTAGCGGGGGTGGGGAGCAGTACTTC.

This sequence joins TRBV7-9 and TRBJ1-4; 8 bases align to TRBD1. With 5 bases clipped from V and 0 bases from J, the junction kept 5 bases outside the gene matches. Germline CDR1 reads SEHNR; CDR2 reads FQNEAQ (reference sequence). The CDR3 loop spans 16 amino acids. The chain's CDR3 is CASSPGQGTTNEKLFF. In nucleotides, the CDR3 is TGTGCCAGCAGCCCAGGACAGGGAACAACTAATGAAAAACTGTTTTTT.

The J gene is TRBJ2-3, the V gene TRBV5-4, with unresolved D. There are 16 residues in the CDR3. The V gene's germline CDR1 is SGHNT and CDR2 YYREEE (reference sequence). V was clipped by 4 bases and J by 0 bases, with 15 bases between them. The CDR3 spells CASSGFPGLSTDTQYF. CDR3 coding DNA: TGTGCCAGCAGCGGGTTCCCCGGTTTAAGCACAGATACGCAGTATTTT.

The chain carries TRBV9 and TRBJ2-1; TRBD1 is a possible D gene (5 bases). V lost 3 bases to trimming and J lost 6 bases, with 13 bases between them. There are 14 residues in the CDR3. Germline values: CDR1 SGDLS, CDR2 YYNGEE. Here the CDR3 DNA reads TGTGCCAGCAGCGCGGACAATAGCCGCAATGAGCAGTTCTTC. Translating gives CASSADNSRNEQFF.

The chain carries TRBV30 and TRBJ1-1; D perhaps matches TRBD1 (5 bases). The germline V gene encodes CDR1 GTSNPN and CDR2 SVGIG (reference sequence). Between the trimmed V and J ends, which lost 2 bases and 4 bases, there was a span of 14 bases. The CDR3 is 14 residues long. CDR3 bases: TGTGCCTGGAGTAAAGGATTGGGGGGCACTGAAGCTTTCTTT. This translates into CAWSKGLGGTEAFF. The full variable domain, in which reference TRBV30 and TRBJ1-1 provide the parts outside the CDR3, is SQTIHQWPATLVQPVGSPLSLECTVEGTSNPNLYWYRQAAGRGLQLLFYSVGIGQISSEVPQNLSASRPQDRQFILSSKKLLLSDSGFYLCAWSKGLGGTEAFFGQGTRLTVV.

The chain employs TRBV5-6 and TRBJ2-1, with 12 bases aligning to TRBD2. Germline V gene sequence: CDR1 SGHDT, CDR2 YYEEEE. V shed 4 bases, J shed 4 bases, and the junction held 12 bases outside the gene matches. The length of the CDR3 is 18 residues. The CDR3 coding sequence is TGTGCCAGCAGCAAAAGGACTAGCGGGAAGGTGTTGTACAATGAGCAGTTCTTC. Its translation is CASSKRTSGKVLYNEQFF. The full variable domain, with the rest looked up from reference TRBV5-6 and TRBJ2-1, is DAGVTQSPTHLIKTRGQQVTLRCSPKSGHDTVSWYQQALGQGPQFIFQYYEEEERQRGNFPDRFSGHQFPNYSSELNVNALLLGDSALYLCASSKRTSGKVLYNEQFFGPGTRLTVL.